This T cell receptor beta chain was sequenced during a study of tumor and adjacent non-tumor tissue in lung cancer. The library came from three nested PCR rounds adapted from ARM-PCR protocols. TCRdb called the multiplex PCR reads again in MiXCR, with one record for every CDR3 protein. The sample lists under 95,000 distinct CDR3 sequences, about 67% occurring once. This clonotype appeared a few times. A read error may be the cause here, since a much bigger clone is one base away. The template was RNA from unsorted bulk tissue. CDR1 is SGHKS, CDR2 YYEKEE, per germline (reference sequence). V was shortened by 0 bases and J by 1 base, with 11 bases between the two germline ends. CDR3 length: 16 amino acids.

This sequence was found in a man aged 55 to 70 with non-small cell lung cancer. This chain uses TRBV5-5 with TRBJ2-4; D might be TRBD1 or TRBD2, each matching 5 bases. Sequencing used lung tumor tissue. CDR3 amino acids: CASSLEGSMAKNIQYF. The CDR3 coding sequence is TGTGCCAGCAGCTTGGAGGGGAGTATGGCCAAAAACATTCAGTACTTC.